This T cell receptor beta chain was identified during a study of cytomegalovirus exposure and HLA in healthy donors. Study-level points and caveats: In an earlier analysis, productive rearrangement rates for most beta V segments clustered near 87% or 30%. Reported performance of the classifier showed diagnosis of cytomegalovirus status with high specificity and sensitivity.

Germline V gene sequence: CDR1 SGHTA, CDR2 FQGNSA. V shed 11 bases, J shed 3 bases, and the junction held 6 bases outside the gene matches. This CDR3 spans 12 amino acids. PCR involved 60 Vbeta and 13 Jbeta primers. In the original analysis: Some 11 million of the about 80 million unique TCR beta chains counted in a later analysis were shared. Clones were sequenced by immunoSEQ multiplex PCR, and TCRdb holds only the in-frame ones, with some missing. The V and J calls and clone size are taken from that table; D and trimming were inferred from the DNA. The table has about 98,000 clones, roughly 81% seen once. Concerning this clone itself: Its antigen is not identified.

The specimen was PBMCs. The chain employs TRBV7-2 and TRBJ1-2; TRBD1 agrees at 7 bases. The receptor was derived from a man aged 35-49 years in good health and CMV-seronegative. The chain's CDR3 is CAAQGQHYGYTF. DNA of the CDR3: TGTGCCGCACAGGGACAGCACTATGGCTACACCTTC.